The 7 T cell receptor beta chains presented below share a single source sample, sequenced in a study of blood T cell repertoires in COVID-19 (dated by TCRdb to about 2020). Preparation of the library involved the immunoSEQ multiplex PCR assay. This immuneACCESS table, as held by TCRdb, lists in-frame sequences with V and J called but not all clones. Of the missing ones, under half trace to an unresolved V gene in checked studies; the others have no known cause. The table for this sample lists 250,000 or so clones; 87% of them were counted only once. The top ten hold around 3.3% of the sample. What was sequenced was peripheral blood. These receptors all come from a man aged 18-30 years with active or convalescent COVID-19.

The chain joins TRBV19 to TRBJ2-7; 9 bases map to TRBD1. Germline V gene sequence: CDR1 LNHDA, CDR2 SQIVND (reference sequence). V lost 5 bases to trimming and J lost 7 bases; unmatched junction nucleotides: 9. The CDR3 has 14 amino acids. The CDR3 loop reads CASSQGQGALEQYF. The CDR3 bases are TGTGCCAGTAGTCAGGGACAGGGTGCGTTGGAGCAGTACTTC.

The J gene is TRBJ2-1, the V gene TRBV4-1; possible D gene TRBD1, 5 bases. V shed 0 bases and J shed 8 bases, with 11 bases lying between them. The CDR3 runs to 14 residues. Germline V gives CDR1 MGHRA, CDR2 YSYEKL. The CDR3 bases are TGCGCCAGCAGCCAAGAGCATCTCAGGGATGAGCAGTTCTTC. Its protein is CASSQEHLRDEQFF.

This sequence joins TRBV23-1 and TRBJ1-2; D ambiguous. TRBV23-1 is flagged as an ORF with uncertain function. The V end was cut by 5 bases, the J end by 0 bases, with 7 bases between. The CDR3 covers 13 residues. Here the CDR3 DNA reads TGCGCCAGCAGTTTGGCGGCTAACTATGGCTACACCTTC. Amino acid sequence: CASSLAANYGYTF.

The chain uses TRBV19 and TRBJ1-2; D is uncertain. CDR1 and CDR2 from the germline V gene are LNHDA and SQIVND (reference sequence). This CDR3 is built from 13 residues. V was trimmed by 5 bases and J by 6 bases, leaving 13 bases between them. DNA for the CDR3: TGTGCCAGTAGTTGGACCACGGAGGATGGCTACACCTTC. This sequence encodes CASSWTTEDGYTF.

The chain couples TRBV7-3 to TRBJ1-1; TRBD1 matches 7 bases. Per the germline V gene, CDR1 is SGHTA and CDR2 is FQGTGA. The V segment lost 5 bases and the J segment 4 bases; nucleotides outside the gene matches: 4. The CDR3 runs to 13 residues. CDR3 amino acids: CASSPTGFTEAFF. The CDR3 DNA is TGTGCCAGCAGCCCGACAGGGTTCACTGAAGCTTTCTTT.

The gene calls are TRBV4-3 and TRBJ1-1, with D possibly matching TRBD1 (5 bases). The CDR3 spans 14 residues. Trimming cost V 0 bases and J 12 bases, with 17 bases left between them. Germline V lookup: CDR1 LGHNA, CDR2 YSLEER. DNA of the CDR3: TGCGCCAGCAGCCAAGAAGGCGGGGCAGGGAATACTTTCTTT. Translation gives CASSQEGGAGNTFF.

The chain couples TRBV7-2 to TRBJ2-7; maybe TRBD2 (6 bases). V gave up 1 base and J gave up 3 bases, with 13 bases separating them. The CDR3 runs to 15 residues. The germline gives CDR1 SGHTA, CDR2 FQGNSA. CDR3 nucleotides: TGTGCCAGCAGCTTAGGTACGGGAGCGTACTACGAGCAGTACTTC. It specifies CASSLGTGAYYEQYF.